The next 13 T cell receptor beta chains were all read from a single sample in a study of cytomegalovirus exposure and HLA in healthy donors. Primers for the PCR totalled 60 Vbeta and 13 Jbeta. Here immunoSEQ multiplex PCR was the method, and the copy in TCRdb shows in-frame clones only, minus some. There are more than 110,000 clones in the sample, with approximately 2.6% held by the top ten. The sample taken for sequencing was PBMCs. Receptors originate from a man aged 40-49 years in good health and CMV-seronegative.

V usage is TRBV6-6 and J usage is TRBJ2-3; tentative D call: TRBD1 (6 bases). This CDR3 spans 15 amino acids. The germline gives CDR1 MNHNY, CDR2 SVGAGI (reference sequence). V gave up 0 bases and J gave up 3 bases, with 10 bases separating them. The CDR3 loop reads CASSYSLQGTDTQYF. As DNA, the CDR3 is TGTGCCAGCAGTTACTCGCTGCAGGGGACAGATACGCAGTATTTT.

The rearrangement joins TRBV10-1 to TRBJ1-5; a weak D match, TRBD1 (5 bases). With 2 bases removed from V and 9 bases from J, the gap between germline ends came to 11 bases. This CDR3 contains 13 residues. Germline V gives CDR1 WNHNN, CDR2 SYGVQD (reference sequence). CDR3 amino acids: CASSEGAKRPQHF. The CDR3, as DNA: TGCGCCAGCAGTGAGGGGGCCAAGAGGCCCCAGCATTTT.

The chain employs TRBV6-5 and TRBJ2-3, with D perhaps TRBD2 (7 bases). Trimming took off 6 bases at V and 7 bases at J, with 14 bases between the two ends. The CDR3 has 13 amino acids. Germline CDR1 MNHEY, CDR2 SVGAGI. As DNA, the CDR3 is TGTGCCAGCAGCCTTCGGGGGGCGTATACGCAGTATTTT. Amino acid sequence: CASSLRGAYTQYF.

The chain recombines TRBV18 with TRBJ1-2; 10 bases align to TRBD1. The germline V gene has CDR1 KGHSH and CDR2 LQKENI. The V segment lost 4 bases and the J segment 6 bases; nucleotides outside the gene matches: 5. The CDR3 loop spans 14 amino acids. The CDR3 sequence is CASSRTGGEDGYTF. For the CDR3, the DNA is TGTGCCAGCTCACGGACAGGGGGTGAGGATGGCTACACCTTC.

CDR3 sequence reads: CASSRRTGTSKDTQYF. CDR3 nucleotides: TGTGCCAGCAGCCGTCGAACAGGGACATCCAAAGATACGCAGTATTTT. V gene TRBV6-6 combines with J gene TRBJ2-3; weak D call: TRBD1 (6 bases). Germline V gene lookup returns CDR1 MNHNY and CDR2 SVGAGI (reference sequence). This CDR3 has 16 amino acids. Trimming removed 6 bases from V and 5 bases from J, with 21 bases in between.

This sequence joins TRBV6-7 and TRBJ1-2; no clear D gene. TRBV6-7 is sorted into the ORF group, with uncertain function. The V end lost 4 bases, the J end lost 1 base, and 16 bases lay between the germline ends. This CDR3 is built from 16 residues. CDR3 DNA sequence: TGTGCCAGCAGTTCGGTTAGACCGCGGCGTAACTATGGCTACACCTTC. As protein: CASSSVRPRRNYGYTF.

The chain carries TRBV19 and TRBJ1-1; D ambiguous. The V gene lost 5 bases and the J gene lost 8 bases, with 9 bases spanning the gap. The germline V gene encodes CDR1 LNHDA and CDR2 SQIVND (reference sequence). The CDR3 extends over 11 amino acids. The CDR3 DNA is TGTGCCAGTAGTTTGTGGAGGGAAGCTTTCTTT. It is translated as CASSLWREAFF.

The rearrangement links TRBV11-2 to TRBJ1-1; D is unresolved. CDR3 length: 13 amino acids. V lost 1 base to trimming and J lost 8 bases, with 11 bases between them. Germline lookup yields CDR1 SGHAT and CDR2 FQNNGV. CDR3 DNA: TGTGCCAGCAGCTTAGGGGGAGGTTACGAAGCTTTCTTT. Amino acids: CASSLGGGYEAFF.

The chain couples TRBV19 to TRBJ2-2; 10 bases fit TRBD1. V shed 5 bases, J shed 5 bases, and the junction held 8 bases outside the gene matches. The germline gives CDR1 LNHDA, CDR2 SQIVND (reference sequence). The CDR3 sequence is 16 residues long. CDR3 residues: CASSVTGGGGTGELFF. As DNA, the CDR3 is TGTGCCAGTAGTGTGACAGGGGGCGGTGGGACCGGGGAGCTGTTTTTT. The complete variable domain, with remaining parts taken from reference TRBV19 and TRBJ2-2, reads DGGITQSPKYLFRKEGQNVTLSCEQNLNHDAMYWYRQDPGQGLRLIYYSQIVNDFQKGDIAEGYSVSREKKESFPLTVTSAQKNPTAFYLCASSVTGGGGTGELFFGEGSRLTVL.

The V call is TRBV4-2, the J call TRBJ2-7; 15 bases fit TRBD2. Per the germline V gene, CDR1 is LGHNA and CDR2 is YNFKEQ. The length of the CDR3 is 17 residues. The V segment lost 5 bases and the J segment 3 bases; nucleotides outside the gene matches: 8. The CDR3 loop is CASSSGLAGGPRYEQYF. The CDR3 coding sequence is TGTGCCAGCAGCTCGGGACTAGCGGGGGGACCTCGCTACGAGCAGTACTTC.

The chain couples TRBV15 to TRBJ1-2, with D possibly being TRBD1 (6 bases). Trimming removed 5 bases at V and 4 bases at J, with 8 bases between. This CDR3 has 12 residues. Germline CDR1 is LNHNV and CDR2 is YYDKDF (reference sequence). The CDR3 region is CATSQDSYGYTF. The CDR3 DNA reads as TGTGCCACCAGCCAGGACAGCTATGGCTACACCTTC.

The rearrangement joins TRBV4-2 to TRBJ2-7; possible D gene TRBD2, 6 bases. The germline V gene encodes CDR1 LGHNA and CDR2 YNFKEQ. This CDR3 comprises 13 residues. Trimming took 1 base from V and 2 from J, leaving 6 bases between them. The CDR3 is CASSQGGAYEQYF. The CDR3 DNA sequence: TGTGCCAGCAGCCAAGGGGGGGCCTACGAGCAGTACTTC.

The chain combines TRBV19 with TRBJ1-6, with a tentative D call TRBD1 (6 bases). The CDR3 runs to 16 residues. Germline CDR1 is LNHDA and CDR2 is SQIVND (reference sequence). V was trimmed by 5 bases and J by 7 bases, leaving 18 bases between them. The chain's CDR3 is CASSRIQGITNSPLHF. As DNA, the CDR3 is TGTGCCAGTAGTCGCATACAGGGAATCACCAATTCACCCCTCCACTTT.